Listed here are 27 T cell receptor beta chains from one sample, sequenced in a study of blood T cells in healthy people across ages. Together with a sample-barcoded 5' primer, a J-beta primer mix was included in a second PCR lasting roughly 6 to 12 cycles. Each CDR3 protein gets one entry after TCRdb re-called the 5' RACE reads with MiXCR. The sample lists 1.5 million to 2 million distinct CDR3 sequences; roughly 28% were seen once. Input material: blood. These receptors came from a young woman in good health.

This clonotype came up a few times. The V call is TRBV5-1, the J call TRBJ2-3, with 8 bases lining up with TRBD2. Germline V gene lookup returns CDR1 SGHRS and CDR2 YFSETQ. Losses at the gene ends were 0 bases for V and 3 bases for J; bases not matched to a gene: 9. The CDR3 has 17 residues. This CDR3 reads CASSLAESGGPTDTQYF. The CDR3, as DNA: TGCGCCAGCAGCTTGGCCGAGTCGGGAGGGCCGACAGATACGCAGTATTTT.

This chain links TRBV5-5 with TRBJ2-5, with D possibly called TRBD1 or TRBD2 (5 bases each). Germline V gene data show CDR1 as SGHKS and CDR2 as YYEKEE (reference sequence). Trimming removed 0 bases from V and 11 bases from J, with 20 bases in between. The CDR3 is made up of 15 amino acids. The DNA of the CDR3 is TGTGCCAGCAGCTTGGGTACGGGGCTTGCGTTTGGGCAGTACTTC. It translates to CASSLGTGLAFGQYF.

V and J are TRBV6-2 or TRBV6-3 and TRBJ2-1; 8 bases are a match to TRBD2. The DNA end lines up better with TRBJ2-7; the J call may be wrong. This CDR3 has 13 residues. CDR1 MNHEY and CDR2 SVGEGT come from the germline V gene. The CDR3 bases are TGTGCCAGCAGTAGCGGGAGCCAAAATGAGCAGTACTTC. Protein: CASSSGSQNEQYF.

Written as DNA, the CDR3 is TGTGCCAGCAGTTACTACTATTCCTACAATGAGCAGTACTTC. Translating it yields CASSYYYSYNEQYF. This chain uses TRBV6-2 or TRBV6-3 with TRBJ2-1, with D uncertain. The DNA end is a closer match to TRBJ2-7, so the J assignment may be wrong. CDR3 size: 14 residues. Germline CDR1 and CDR2: MNHEY and SVGEGT.

This chain connects TRBV9 to TRBJ2-1; D ambiguous. The ends were cut back, 2 bases at V and 7 bases at J, with 19 bases in the middle. Germline V gene sequence: CDR1 SGDLS, CDR2 YYNGEE. The CDR3 totals 16 residues. CDR3 protein: CASSVNPQQSMNEQFF. The CDR3 region has the DNA TGTGCCAGCAGCGTGAACCCACAGCAGTCTATGAATGAGCAGTTCTTC.

This clonotype was found a few times. This chain joins TRBV4-1 and TRBJ2-1; 7 nucleotides line up with TRBD2. Looked up from germline, CDR1 is MGHRA and CDR2 is YSYEKL. The junction had 11 bases not matched to a gene; V was cut back by 3 bases and J by 3 bases. The length of the CDR3 is 17 residues. CDR3 bases: TGCGCCAGCAGCCACGTTGGGGCTAGCGGTAGCTACAATGAGCAGTTCTTC. As protein: CASSHVGASGSYNEQFF.

The V gene is TRBV4-3, the J gene TRBJ1-1; possible D gene TRBD1, 5 bases. CDR3 length: 15 residues. The germline V and J ends were trimmed by 1 base and 5 bases, with 14 bases remaining between them. In germline, CDR1 is LGHNA, CDR2 YSLEER. For the CDR3, the DNA is TGCGCCAGCAGCCAAGGAGCAGGGATGAGGACTGAAGCTTTCTTT. Its translation: CASSQGAGMRTEAFF.

This clonotype was counted many times. This chain links TRBV29-1 with TRBJ2-5; D call uncertain. Trimming cost V 3 bases and J 4 bases, with 12 bases left between them. The germline V gene has CDR1 SQVTM and CDR2 ANQGSEA. The CDR3 length is 13 residues. The CDR3 DNA is TGCAGCGTTGACAGTACAAGAGGAGAGACCCAGTACTTC. Encoded protein: CSVDSTRGETQYF.

This clonotype was detected only a few times. V gene TRBV7-2 combines with J gene TRBJ1-4; 8 bases agree with TRBD1. CDR3 length equals 15 residues. Per germline, CDR1 SGHTA and CDR2 FQGNSA. The V gene end was trimmed by 4 bases and the J gene end by 6 bases; junction bases not matched to a gene: 7. The CDR3, as DNA: TGTGCCAGCAGCTACAACAGGGGGAAGGATGAAAAACTGTTTTTT. The encoded protein is CASSYNRGKDEKLFF.

This clonotype came up a few times. The gene calls are TRBV6-6 and TRBJ1-5; D perhaps matches TRBD1 (6 bases). This CDR3 has 15 amino acids. Germline CDR1 reads MNHNY; CDR2 reads SVGAGI (reference sequence). Between the trimmed V and J ends, which lost 7 bases and 0 bases, there was a span of 13 bases. Written as DNA, the CDR3 is TGTGCCAGCACCTGGGACAACTATAGCAATCAGCCCCAGCATTTT. Translation: CASTWDNYSNQPQHF.

There are many counts of this clonotype. This sequence joins TRBV27 and TRBJ2-1; TRBD1 matches at 7 bases. Trimming cost V 1 base and J 4 bases; bases outside gene matches: 4. Germline lookup yields CDR1 MNHEY and CDR2 SMNVEV (reference sequence). CDR3 length equals 15 residues. CDR3 DNA sequence: TGTGCCAGCAGTTTATTACGGGACAGATACAATGAGCAGTTCTTC. Protein sequence: CASSLLRDRYNEQFF.

This clonotype was detected a few times. The chain couples TRBV3-1 to TRBJ2-3; 8 bases are shared with TRBD2. Trimming took 0 bases from V and 6 from J; bases not matched to a gene: 14. Germline V gives CDR1 LGHDT, CDR2 YNNKEL (reference sequence). The CDR3 has 18 residues. The CDR3 DNA reads TGTGCCAGCAGCCAAGAGTCCCATGAAGCGGGGGAAGGGGATACGCAGTATTTT. This encodes CASSQESHEAGEGDTQYF.

This clonotype has just a few counts. As DNA, the CDR3 is TGTGCCAGCAGCCACGGGACAGCCTTAGCCAAAAACATTCAGTACTTC. This gives the protein CASSHGTALAKNIQYF. This chain links TRBV3-1 with TRBJ2-4, with 7 bases fitting TRBD1. The CDR3 is made up of 16 amino acids. The germline V gene has CDR1 LGHDT and CDR2 YNNKEL (reference sequence). V trimming: 3 bases; J trimming: 0 bases; junction bases outside the gene matches: 5.

This clonotype was observed a few times. The chain employs TRBV5-1 and TRBJ1-4; no reliable D call. Trimming removed 3 bases from V and 9 bases from J, with 18 bases in between. Germline V gives CDR1 SGHRS, CDR2 YFSETQ. This CDR3 spans 15 amino acids. In DNA, the CDR3 is TGCGCCAGCAGCTCCCCAGGCGGGGTTACTCAAAAACTGTTTTTT. Encoded protein: CASSSPGGVTQKLFF.

This clonotype was observed many times. V usage is TRBV29-1 and J usage is TRBJ2-7; 7 nucleotides agree with TRBD1. Germline CDR1 and CDR2: SQVTM and ANQGSEA. The trim removed 6 bases at V and 2 bases at J, leaving 10 bases unmatched. CDR3 size: 14 residues. The CDR3 nucleotides read TGCAGCGTGGGACCTCGACAGGGACCCTACGAGCAGTACTTC. Translating it yields CSVGPRQGPYEQYF.

The V and J genes are TRBV2 and TRBJ2-1, with TRBD2 matching 10 bases. With V trimmed by 2 bases and J by 5 bases, 9 bases remained unmatched. The CDR3 is made up of 17 amino acids. Per the germline V gene, CDR1 is SNHLY and CDR2 is FYNNEI. Here the CDR3 reads CASSESSAGGPNNEQFF. In nucleotides, the CDR3 is TGTGCCAGCAGTGAATCTTCAGCGGGGGGGCCCAACAATGAGCAGTTCTTC.

J is TRBJ2-3 and V is TRBV7-3; a weak D match, TRBD1 (5 bases). V was shortened by 0 bases and J by 1 base, with 11 bases between the two germline ends. The CDR3 is made up of 16 amino acids. CDR1 is SGHTA and CDR2 is FQGTGA in the germline V gene. The CDR3 nucleotides read TGTGCCAGCAGCTTAACCCCCACGACAGGCACAGATACGCAGTATTTT. It codes for CASSLTPTTGTDTQYF.

Concerning this clonotype: A much larger clone differs from this one at a single base, so this may be a read error. The chain's CDR3 is CSARDRGGLKNIQYF. CDR3 sequence (DNA): TGCAGTGCTAGAGATCGTGGCGGACTGAAAAACATTCAGTACTTC. V usage is TRBV20-1 and J usage is TRBJ2-4, with a possible D match to TRBD2 (5 bases). Germline V CDR1 and CDR2: DFQATT, SNEGSKA (reference sequence). V lost 0 bases, J lost 4 bases, and 13 bases lay in between. This CDR3 region has 15 residues.

CDR3 amino acids: CASSPTVFEDTEAFF. The CDR3 DNA reads as TGTGCCAGCAGCCCGACGGTGTTTGAGGACACTGAAGCTTTCTTT. This chain joins TRBV4-2 and TRBJ1-1; D is uncertain. Trimming shortened V by 4 bases and J by 3 bases, and 15 bases separated the two germline ends. Germline V gene data show CDR1 as LGHNA and CDR2 as YNFKEQ. The CDR3 extends over 15 amino acids.

J is TRBJ2-7 and V is TRBV6-6, with 8 bases fitting TRBD2. The germline V gene encodes CDR1 MNHNY and CDR2 SVGAGI (reference sequence). V shed 7 bases, J shed 2 bases, and the junction held 7 bases outside the gene matches. The CDR3 consists of 14 residues. The CDR3 nucleotides are TGTGCCAGCACCTACGGCGGGGGGCCCTACGAGCAGTACTTC. It translates to CASTYGGGPYEQYF.

Turning to this clonotype: A much larger clone lies a single base off, so this may be a read error. CDR3 in DNA: TGTGCCAGCAGTTTGGGGGCTCTCTCCTACGAGCTGTACTTC. It is translated as CASSLGALSYELYF. The chain is built from TRBV12-3 or TRBV12-4 and TRBJ2-7; perhaps TRBD1 as D (6 bases). The CDR3 runs 14 residues.

V and J are TRBV20-1 and TRBJ1-3; no definite D call. V gave up 0 bases and J gave up 0 bases, with 9 bases separating them. There are 15 residues in the CDR3. Per germline, CDR1 DFQATT and CDR2 SNEGSKA (reference sequence). The CDR3 spells CSARDVRSSGNTIYF. DNA of the CDR3: TGCAGTGCTAGAGATGTCAGGAGCTCTGGAAACACCATATATTTT.

This clonotype was seen a few times. The gene calls are TRBV12-3 or TRBV12-4 and TRBJ2-3; the match to TRBD1 covers 12 bases. This CDR3 has 16 residues. The V and J ends lost 7 bases and 6 bases, in that order; junction bases with no gene match: 11. CDR3 amino acids: CASTLGGQGAEDTQYF. The CDR3 bases are TGTGCCAGCACCTTGGGGGGACAGGGGGCCGAGGATACGCAGTATTTT.

The V and J genes are TRBV19 and TRBJ1-1; 7 bases fit TRBD1. In germline, CDR1 is LNHDA, CDR2 SQIVND (reference sequence). CDR3 length: 14 residues. Unmatched junction bases numbered 7, after V lost 5 bases and J lost 4 bases. The CDR3 coding sequence is TGTGCCAGTAGTTCCTCCGACAGGGCCACTGAAGCTTTCTTT. It yields the protein CASSSSDRATEAFF. Variable domain in full (rest from reference TRBV19 and TRBJ1-1): DGGITQSPKYLFRKEGQNVTLSCEQNLNHDAMYWYRQDPGQGLRLIYYSQIVNDFQKGDIAEGYSVSREKKESFPLTVTSAQKNPTAFYLCASSSSDRATEAFFGQGTRLTVV.

This clonotype was found a few times. The germline gene is not matched at one end of the junction; a read error may be the cause. V gene TRBV13 combines with J gene TRBJ2-1; 10 bases line up with TRBD2. CDR3 length: 16 amino acids. CDR1 and CDR2 from the germline V gene are PRHDT and FYEKMQ (reference sequence). This chain's CDR3 is CAGSPFTSGTLNEQFF. In nucleotides, the CDR3 is TGTGCCGGCAGCCCCTTCACTAGCGGGACCCTCAATGAGCAGTTCTTC.

The sample holds a few counts of this clonotype. The chain uses TRBV5-1 and TRBJ2-4; 7 nucleotides line up with TRBD1. The germline V gene encodes CDR1 SGHRS and CDR2 YFSETQ. Germline trimming cut 4 bases from V and 6 bases from J; bases unmatched to any gene: 7. This CDR3 comprises 14 residues. As DNA, the CDR3 is TGCGCCAGCAGCCCGACAGGGTGGGCAAACATTCAGTACTTC. It translates to CASSPTGWANIQYF.

This clonotype was observed a few times. This chain uses TRBV10-2 with TRBJ2-2, with 9 nucleotides matching TRBD1. The germline gives CDR1 WSHSY, CDR2 SAAADI. With 6 bases clipped from V and 1 base from J, the junction kept 6 bases outside the gene matches. The length of the CDR3 is 16 residues. This CDR3 reads CASRIPGQGNTGELFF. CDR3 nucleotides: TGCGCCAGCAGGATACCGGGACAGGGGAACACCGGGGAGCTGTTTTTT.